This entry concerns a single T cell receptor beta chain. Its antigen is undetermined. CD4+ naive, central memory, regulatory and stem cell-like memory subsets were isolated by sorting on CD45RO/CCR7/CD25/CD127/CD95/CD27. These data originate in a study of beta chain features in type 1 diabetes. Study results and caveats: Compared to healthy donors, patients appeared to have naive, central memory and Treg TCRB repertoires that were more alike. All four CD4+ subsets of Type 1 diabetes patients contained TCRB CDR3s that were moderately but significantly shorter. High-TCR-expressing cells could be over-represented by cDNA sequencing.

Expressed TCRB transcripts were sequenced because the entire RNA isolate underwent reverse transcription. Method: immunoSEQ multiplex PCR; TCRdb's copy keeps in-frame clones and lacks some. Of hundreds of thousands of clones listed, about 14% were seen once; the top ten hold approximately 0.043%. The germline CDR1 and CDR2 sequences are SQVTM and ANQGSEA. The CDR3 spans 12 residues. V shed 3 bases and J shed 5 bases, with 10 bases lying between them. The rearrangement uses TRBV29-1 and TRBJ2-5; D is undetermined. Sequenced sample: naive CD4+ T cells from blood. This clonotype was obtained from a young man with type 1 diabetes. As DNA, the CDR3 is TGCAGCGTTGATGGAGCCGCGGAGACCCAGTACTTC. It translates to CSVDGAAETQYF.